The source of this T cell receptor (beta chain) is a study of metastatic and nonmetastatic thyroid tumors. Study-wide background: Repertoire comparisons spanned blood and tumor or nodule tissue from malignant and benign thyroid patients.

Study results and limitations: Reports indicated that malignant thyroid tumors showed significantly higher TCR beta diversity than benign nodules did, in blood and tumor.

Using MiXCR, TCRdb reanalyzed the PCR reads. The sample has about 92,000 clones; under 15% are singletons. The sample holds a few counts of this clone. The antigen is unknown. Nobody among the patients had been given any treatment before thyroid surgery. The clonotype originates from a female donor with papillary thyroid cancer or a benign thyroid nodule (not recorded which). Some clones in this sample may be carry-over from other donors' samples. The sequenced material came from blood.

The CDR3 region has the DNA TGTGCCACCAGCGGAGGGTCCGGACAGGGAGTCACCGGGGAGCTGTTTTTT. Its protein product is CATSGGSGQGVTGELFF. The chain joins TRBV15 to TRBJ2-2; 8 bases map to TRBD1. CDR1 and CDR2 (germline): LNHNV, YYDKDF (reference sequence). The CDR3 is 17 residues long. V trimming: 5 bases; J trimming: 4 bases; junction bases outside the gene matches: 12.